These 14 T cell receptor beta chains originate from one sample sequenced in a study of shared clonotypes between healthy human individuals. Clones were sequenced by immunoSEQ multiplex PCR, and TCRdb holds only the in-frame ones, with some missing. The table shows more than 1,200,000 clones, with approximately 98.5% occurring only once. Sequencing was performed on naive CD4+ T cells sorted from blood. Subset noted: CD45RA+ positively selected. These receptors all come from a man aged 25 to 40 in good health.

The V call is TRBV6-1, the J call TRBJ2-7; weak D call: TRBD2 (5 bases). V was shortened by 6 bases and J by 2 bases, with 11 bases between the two germline ends. The CDR3 consists of 13 residues. In germline, CDR1 is MNHNS, CDR2 SASEGT. CDR3 in amino acids: CASRETGTYEQYF. CDR3 coding DNA: TGTGCCAGCAGGGAAACCGGGACCTACGAGCAGTACTTC.

The chain uses TRBV19 and TRBJ2-1; a possible D gene is TRBD1 (5 bases). Looked up from germline, CDR1 is LNHDA and CDR2 is SQIVND (reference sequence). Trimming cost V 2 bases and J 6 bases, with 5 bases left between them. The CDR3 covers 12 residues. The CDR3 DNA is TGTGCCAGTAGTATACAGGGCAATGAGCAGTTCTTC. It is translated as CASSIQGNEQFF. The variable domain in full, with the rest retrieved from reference TRBV19 and TRBJ2-1, is DGGITQSPKYLFRKEGQNVTLSCEQNLNHDAMYWYRQDPGQGLRLIYYSQIVNDFQKGDIAEGYSVSREKKESFPLTVTSAQKNPTAFYLCASSIQGNEQFFGPGTRLTVL.

The chain couples TRBV9 to TRBJ2-3, with 8 bases that match TRBD1. Germline V gives CDR1 SGDLS, CDR2 YYNGEE. Trimming took 4 bases from V and 4 from J; bases not matched to a gene: 5. The CDR3 extends over 14 amino acids. Here the CDR3 reads CASSTGQGADTQYF. CDR3 coding DNA: TGTGCCAGCAGCACAGGACAGGGCGCAGATACGCAGTATTTT.

V usage is TRBV4-3 and J usage is TRBJ2-3; D possibly corresponds to TRBD1 (6 bases). Trimming stripped 1 base from V and 4 bases from J, with 12 bases between. There are 15 residues in the CDR3. Germline V CDR1 and CDR2: LGHNA, YSLEER. The CDR3 DNA is TGCGCCAGCAGCCAAGCGGACAGCACTGCAGATACGCAGTATTTT. The encoded protein is CASSQADSTADTQYF.

V usage is TRBV29-1 and J usage is TRBJ2-3, with TRBD1 matching over 9 bases. The V gene end was trimmed by 7 bases and the J gene end by 4 bases; junction bases not matched to a gene: 6. The CDR3 covers 13 residues. Germline values: CDR1 SQVTM, CDR2 ANQGSEA. CDR3 loop: CSGGTGGPDTQYF. CDR3 DNA: TGCAGCGGCGGAACAGGGGGCCCAGATACGCAGTATTTT.

This chain joins TRBV28 and TRBJ1-5; TRBD1 aligns across 7 bases. After removal of 5 bases from V and 4 bases from J, the junction contained 5 bases not matched to a gene. This CDR3 has 14 amino acids. The V gene's germline CDR1 is MDHEN and CDR2 SYDVKM. The CDR3 sequence: CASSTRGSNQPQHF. For the CDR3, the DNA is TGTGCCAGCAGTACCAGGGGGTCAAATCAGCCCCAGCATTTT.

The chain uses TRBV6-6 and TRBJ2-3, with D hard to call. The CDR3 length is 16 residues. CDR1 and CDR2 (germline): MNHNY, SVGAGI (reference sequence). Deletions cut 3 bases from V and 0 bases from J, with 13 bases between. The CDR3 here is CASSYPDGSSTDTQYF. CDR3 in DNA: TGTGCCAGCAGTTATCCGGACGGATCTAGCACAGATACGCAGTATTTT.

The chain joins TRBV27 to TRBJ2-7, with D possibly being TRBD1 (5 bases). The germline gives CDR1 MNHEY, CDR2 SMNVEV (reference sequence). The V and J ends lost 7 bases and 4 bases respectively, with 17 bases between them. This CDR3 is 14 amino acids long. CDR3 residues: CASTPWGKEYEQYF. Here the CDR3 DNA reads TGTGCCAGCACTCCGTGGGGCAAGGAGTACGAGCAGTACTTC.

The chain recombines TRBV18 with TRBJ1-1, with unresolved D. Germline V lookup: CDR1 KGHSH, CDR2 LQKENI. V was pared by 2 bases and J by 3 bases, with 13 bases between. This CDR3 has 15 amino acids. This CDR3 is CASSPGWRDDTEAFF. The DNA of the CDR3 is TGTGCCAGCTCACCAGGATGGAGGGATGACACTGAAGCTTTCTTT. Based on the CDR3 plus reference TRBV18 and TRBJ1-1, the full variable domain is NAGVMQNPRHLVRRRGQEARLRCSPMKGHSHVYWYRQLPEEGLKFMVYLQKENIIDESGMPKERFSAEFPKEGPSILRIQQVVRGDSAAYFCASSPGWRDDTEAFFGQGTRLTVV.

This chain uses TRBV5-5 with TRBJ2-7; D not resolved. V was clipped by 2 bases and J by 4 bases, with 7 bases between them. CDR1 and CDR2 (germline): SGHKS, YYEKEE (reference sequence). There are 12 residues in the CDR3. The CDR3 reads CASSFGPYEQYF. The CDR3 nucleotides read TGTGCCAGCAGCTTTGGCCCGTACGAGCAGTACTTC. Using reference TRBV5-5 and TRBJ2-7 for the parts outside the CDR3, the full variable domain is DAGVTQSPTHLIKTRGQQVTLRCSPISGHKSVSWYQQVLGQGPQFIFQYYEKEERGRGNFPDRFSARQFPNYSSELNVNALLLGDSALYLCASSFGPYEQYFGPGTRLTVT.

The chain couples TRBV7-9 to TRBJ2-7, with 13 nucleotides matching TRBD2. The junction had 3 bases not matched to a gene; V was cut back by 5 bases and J by 2 bases. Germline assignment: CDR1 SEHNR and CDR2 FQNEAQ (reference sequence). This CDR3 has 15 residues. The DNA for the CDR3 is TGTGCCAGCAGCGTACTAGCGGGAGGGACCTACGAGCAGTACTTC. It is translated as CASSVLAGGTYEQYF. Complete variable domain (other parts from reference TRBV7-9 and TRBJ2-7): DTGVSQNPRHKITKRGQNVTFRCDPISEHNRLYWYRQTLGQGPEFLTYFQNEAQLEKSRLLSDRFSAERPKGSFSTLEIQRTEQGDSAMYLCASSVLAGGTYEQYFGPGTRLTVT.

This clone was seen a single time. The gene calls are TRBV7-9 and TRBJ2-1, with D perhaps TRBD2 (5 bases). This CDR3 comprises 16 residues. In germline, CDR1 is SEHNR, CDR2 FQNEAQ (reference sequence). Trimming cost V 5 bases and J 2 bases, with 16 bases left between them. CDR3 sequence: CASSPARVPAYNEQFF. The CDR3 DNA sequence: TGTGCCAGCAGCCCGGCGCGGGTCCCTGCCTACAATGAGCAGTTCTTC.

V is TRBV5-6 and J is TRBJ1-2; D remains ambiguous. The CDR3 length is 16 residues. Germline CDR1 SGHDT, CDR2 YYEEEE. Trimming pared 5 bases from V and 1 base from J, leaving 18 bases between. The CDR3 sequence: CASRHGAGLVNYGYTF. The CDR3 coding sequence is TGTGCCAGCAGGCATGGCGCAGGCCTGGTTAACTATGGCTACACCTTC. The entire variable domain, with the rest obtained from reference TRBV5-6 and TRBJ1-2, is as follows: DAGVTQSPTHLIKTRGQQVTLRCSPKSGHDTVSWYQQALGQGPQFIFQYYEEEERQRGNFPDRFSGHQFPNYSSELNVNALLLGDSALYLCASRHGAGLVNYGYTFGSGTRLTVV.

V usage is TRBV10-1 and J usage is TRBJ2-1; D is possibly TRBD1 (6 bases). This CDR3 comprises 13 residues. Germline loops: CDR1 WNHNN, CDR2 SYGVQD (reference sequence). Trimming left V 0 bases short and J 15 bases short, with 15 bases between. CDR3 bases: TGCGCCAGCAGTGAGTCTCCACAGGGCCTTTCGTTCTTC. As protein: CASSESPQGLSFF.